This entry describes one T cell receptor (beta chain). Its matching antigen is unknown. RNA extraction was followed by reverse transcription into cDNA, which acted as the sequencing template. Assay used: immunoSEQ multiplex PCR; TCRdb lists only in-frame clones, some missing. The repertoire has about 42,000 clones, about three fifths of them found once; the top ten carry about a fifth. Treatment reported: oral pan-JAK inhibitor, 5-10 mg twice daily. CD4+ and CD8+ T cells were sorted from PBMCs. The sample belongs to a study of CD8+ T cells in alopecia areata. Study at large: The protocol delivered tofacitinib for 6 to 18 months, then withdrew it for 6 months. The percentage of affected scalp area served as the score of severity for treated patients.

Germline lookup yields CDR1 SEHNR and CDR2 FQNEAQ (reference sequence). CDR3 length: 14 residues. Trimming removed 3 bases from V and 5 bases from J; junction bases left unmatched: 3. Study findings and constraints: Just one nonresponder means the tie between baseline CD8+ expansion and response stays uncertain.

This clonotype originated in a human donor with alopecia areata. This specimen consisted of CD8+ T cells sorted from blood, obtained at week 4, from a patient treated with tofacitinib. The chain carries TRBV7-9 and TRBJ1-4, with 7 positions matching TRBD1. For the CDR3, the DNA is TGTGCCAGCAGCTTCGGGACAGACAATGAAAAACTGTTTTTT. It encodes CASSFGTDNEKLFF.